This T cell receptor (beta chain) was sequenced for a study of CD8+ T cells in alopecia areata. cDNA serving as the sequencing template came from extracted, reverse transcribed RNA. Generated by immunoSEQ multiplex PCR, the TCRdb table keeps only in-frame clones and is missing some. The sample carries some 190,000 clones, 50% to 60% recorded once. As regards this clone: Its target is unknown.

This CDR3 has 14 residues. Deletions cut 2 bases from V and 6 bases from J, with 16 bases between. The germline gives CDR1 GTSNPN, CDR2 SVGIG (reference sequence). Regarding treatment: oral pan-JAK inhibitor, 5-10 mg twice daily. Study-wide results and caveats: Tofacitinib produced a significant decrease in scalp clonality and in expanded CD8+ clones among the top 100. Resident alphabeta T cells of normal skin are also sequenced in scalp samples.

The receptor's source is a human donor with alopecia areata. The J gene is TRBJ1-1, the V gene TRBV30; D is undetermined. The sequenced sample was CD4+ T cells sorted from blood, obtained at week 4, from a patient treated with tofacitinib. The CDR3 nucleotides are TGTGCCTGGAGTCCAGCATTCATAGGCGCTGAAGCTTTCTTT. Translating it yields CAWSPAFIGAEAFF.